One sample yielded the 15 T cell receptor beta chains listed below, sequenced in a study of CD8+CD57+ T cells in acquired aplastic anemia. CDR3 and TCR beta VDJ profiling relied on genomic DNA as the template. TCRdb recomputed calls from the reads with MiXCR, one row per CDR3 protein. The sample holds approximately 380,000 distinct CDR3 sequences; 60% to 80% are singletons and the top ten take under 4.5%. The sequencing input was sorted CD4+, CD8+, or CD8+CD57+ T cells (not recorded which) from PBMCs. The receptors originated from a human donor in good health, serving as a control.

Note on this clonotype: The CDR3 does not close with the conserved phenylalanine or tryptophan, likely indicating a read error. The DNA is left out, because the CDR3 cannot be placed on it with certainty; the CDR3 is given as TCRdb lists it. This sequence joins TRBV2 and TRBJ2-7; the DNA was not compared with TRBD2, the D call given in the table. The germline V gene encodes CDR1 SNHLY and CDR2 FYNNEI. The CDR3 length is 16 residues, termini included. CDR3 residues: CASSETTDTQYFGPGT.

Points on this clonotype: One end of the junction does not line up with germline, which may come from a read error. V and J are TRBV7-9 and TRBJ1-3; unclear D gene. The length of the CDR3 is 17 residues. The germline V gene has CDR1 SEHNR and CDR2 FQNEAQ (reference sequence). CDR3 amino acids: CASRLGRDAAYEQTIYF. The CDR3 DNA reads as TGTGCCAGCAGGTTAGGACGGGATGCAGCCTACGAGCAGACCATATATTTT.

With respect to this clonotype: The CDR3 does not end in the conserved phenylalanine or tryptophan, so this is likely a read error. The DNA is left out, because the CDR3 cannot be placed on it with certainty; the CDR3 is given as TCRdb lists it. V and J are TRBV7-2 and TRBJ1-6. The CDR3 spans 15 residues, counting both ends. Germline V gene lookup returns CDR1 SGHTA and CDR2 FQGNSA. The CDR3 region is CASSQARNGNSPLYC.

This clonotype was observed a few times. The chain couples TRBV7-6 to TRBJ2-7; D might be TRBD1 (6 bases). V lost 4 bases and J lost 6, with 13 bases in between. The CDR3 consists of 13 residues. Germline V gene data show CDR1 as SGHVS and CDR2 as FNYEAQ. The CDR3 sequence: CASSSMGAGEQYF. As DNA, the CDR3 is TGTGCCAGCAGCTCAATGGGGGCAGGCGAGCAGTACTTC.

The rearrangement links TRBV3-1 to TRBJ1-5; TRBD1 aligns across 8 bases. This CDR3 spans 12 amino acids. V lost 11 bases and J lost 4; bases outside the gene matches: 4. CDR1 and CDR2 (germline): LGHDT, YNNKEL (reference sequence). CDR3 amino acids: CAGGQGNQPQHF. Written as DNA, the CDR3 is TGTGCCGGCGGACAGGGTAATCAGCCCCAGCATTTT.

V and J are TRBV4-2 and TRBJ1-6; D remains ambiguous. The V gene's germline CDR1 is LGHNA and CDR2 YNFKEQ. The CDR3 has 15 amino acids. Trimming cost V 0 bases and J 5 bases, with 8 bases left between them. DNA of the CDR3: TGTGCCAGCAGCCAAGATCCGTTAAATAATTCACCCCTCCACTTT. Translation: CASSQDPLNNSPLHF.

This clonotype was seen at least ten times. The V and J genes are TRBV11-2 and TRBJ2-1; 13 bases agree with TRBD2. CDR3 length: 16 amino acids. Trimming took 4 bases from V and 7 from J; bases not matched to a gene: 7. Germline CDR1 and CDR2: SGHAT and FQNNGV. CDR3 bases: TGTGCCAGCAGCTGGAGGACTAGCGGGGGTTTTAATGAGCAGTTCTTC. Translated: CASSWRTSGGFNEQFF.

J is TRBJ2-7 and V is TRBV5-1; 9 bases map to TRBD1. Germline CDR1 is SGHRS and CDR2 is YFSETQ. The V segment lost 3 bases and the J segment 7 bases; nucleotides outside the gene matches: 8. There are 14 residues in the CDR3. The CDR3 sequence: CASSYDSGTGEQYF. Written as DNA, the CDR3 is TGCGCCAGCAGCTACGACTCAGGGACAGGGGAGCAGTACTTC. Using reference TRBV5-1 and TRBJ2-7 for the parts outside the CDR3, the full variable domain is KAGVTQTPRYLIKTRGQQVTLSCSPISGHRSVSWYQQTPGQGLQFLFEYFSETQRNKGNFPGRFSGRQFSNSRSEMNVSTLELGDSALYLCASSYDSGTGEQYFGPGTRLTVT.

V and J are TRBV29-1 and TRBJ2-3; D perhaps matches TRBD1 (6 bases). Germline V gene data show CDR1 as SQVTM and CDR2 as ANQGSEA. The CDR3 contains 14 residues. The CDR3 DNA reads as TGCAGTGCTAGGGTGGCAGGGGGCACAGATACGCAGTATTTT. Residues: CSARVAGGTDTQYF.

In this sample, this clonotype turned up many times. The rearrangement joins TRBV6-5 to TRBJ2-3; 9 nucleotides match TRBD1. This CDR3 region has 15 residues. Germline V gives CDR1 MNHEY, CDR2 SVGAGI. Losses at the gene ends were 5 bases for V and 5 bases for J; bases not matched to a gene: 8. CDR3 nucleotides: TGTGCCAGCAGTCGACAACAGGGGGCGAGAGATACGCAGTATTTT. Amino acids: CASSRQQGARDTQYF.

This clonotype was counted many times. This rearrangement joins TRBV3-1 to TRBJ1-1; TRBD1 might be the D (5 bases). Germline V gives CDR1 LGHDT, CDR2 YNNKEL (reference sequence). The V gene lost 4 bases and the J gene lost 6 bases, with 9 bases spanning the gap. This CDR3 is 12 amino acids long. CDR3 amino acids: CASSRGEAEAFF. The CDR3 coding sequence is TGTGCCAGCAGCCGAGGGGAGGCTGAAGCTTTCTTT. The entire variable domain, with the rest obtained from reference TRBV3-1 and TRBJ1-1, is as follows: DTAVSQTPKYLVTQMGNDKSIKCEQNLGHDTMYWYKQDSKKFLKIMFSYNNKELIINETVPNRFSPKSPDKAHLNLHINSLELGDSAVYFCASSRGEAEAFFGQGTRLTVV.

This rearrangement joins TRBV7-7 to TRBJ2-1, with 10 bases aligning to TRBD2. The CDR3 covers 17 residues. Trimming cost V 10 bases and J 0 bases; bases outside gene matches: 12. Germline CDR1 SSHAT, CDR2 FNYEAQ (reference sequence). As DNA, the CDR3 is TGTGCCAAGCCAGCGGGGGGGGCAATGAGCTCCTACAATGAGCAGTTCTTC. Its protein is CAKPAGGAMSSYNEQFF.

The V and J genes are TRBV20-1 and TRBJ1-2; the D is unclear. The CDR3 consists of 11 residues. V gave up 1 base and J gave up 12 bases, with 12 bases separating them. The germline gives CDR1 DFQATT, CDR2 SNEGSKA (reference sequence). The DNA of the CDR3 is TGCAGTGCTAGAGTGATCTCTGGAAACACCTTC. As protein: CSARVISGNTF.

This clonotype was seen repeatedly, ten times or more. The rearrangement uses TRBV10-1 and TRBJ2-5, with D tentatively TRBD1 or TRBD2 (6 bases each). There are 14 residues in the CDR3. CDR1 and CDR2 from the germline V gene are WNHNN and SYGVQD (reference sequence). V was trimmed by 7 bases and J by 1 base, leaving 13 bases between them. As DNA, the CDR3 is TGCGCCAGCAAGGTACGGGGGCGCCAAGAGACCCAGTACTTC. This gives the protein CASKVRGRQETQYF.

V and J are TRBV11-2 and TRBJ2-5; unclear D gene. This CDR3 contains 11 residues. In germline, CDR1 is SGHAT, CDR2 FQNNGV. The germline V and J ends were trimmed by 5 bases and 12 bases, with 13 bases remaining between them. CDR3 coding DNA: TGTGCCAGCAGCAACGTTTTGGTCAAGTACTTC. Translation: CASSNVLVKYF.